The 14 T cell receptor beta chains reported below all come from one sample, sequenced in a study of cytomegalovirus exposure and HLA in healthy donors. Sequencing was performed with immunoSEQ multiplex PCR; in TCRdb, only in-frame clones are kept and a portion is missing. Here the sample spans 200,000 or so clones, roughly 88% being singletons. Material: PBMCs. The origin of the receptors is a young woman in good health and CMV-seropositive.

V gene TRBV7-6 combines with J gene TRBJ2-3; TRBD2 agrees at 11 bases. This CDR3 spans 17 amino acids. The germline V gene has CDR1 SGHVS and CDR2 FNYEAQ. The junction had 12 bases not matched to a gene; V was cut back by 5 bases and J by 5 bases. CDR3 amino acids: CASSTLQTSGKRDTQYF. The CDR3 DNA sequence: TGTGCCAGCAGCACTTTACAGACTAGCGGGAAGAGAGATACGCAGTATTTT. The whole variable domain, remainder taken from reference TRBV7-6 and TRBJ2-3, is GAGVSQSPRYKVTKRGQDVALRCDPISGHVSLYWYRQALGQGPEFLTYFNYEAQQDKSGLPNDRFSAERPEGSISTLTIQRTEQRDSAMYRCASSTLQTSGKRDTQYFGPGTRLTVL.

The V gene is TRBV6-6, the J gene TRBJ1-4, with D perhaps matching TRBD1 (5 bases). V lost 10 bases and J 5 bases, leaving 14 bases between the germline ends. The CDR3 consists of 13 residues. CDR1 MNHNY and CDR2 SVGAGI come from the germline V gene (reference sequence). The CDR3 DNA follows: TGTGCCACACAACCAGGGCAAAATGAAAAACTGTTTTTT. It codes for CATQPGQNEKLFF.

The chain recombines TRBV15 with TRBJ2-2; weak D call: TRBD1 (7 bases). CDR1 LNHNV and CDR2 YYDKDF come from the germline V gene (reference sequence). V gave up 4 bases and J gave up 3 bases, with 27 bases separating them. This CDR3 has 20 residues. CDR3 coding DNA: TGTGCCACCAGCACACTCCCTTTTGCGGGACAGCAAAGTTACACCGGGGAGCTGTTTTTT. It is translated as CATSTLPFAGQQSYTGELFF.

The chain uses TRBV9 and TRBJ2-1; 7 bases fit TRBD2. The germline V gene encodes CDR1 SGDLS and CDR2 YYNGEE. The CDR3 loop spans 16 amino acids. After removal of 0 bases from V and 4 bases from J, the junction contained 7 bases not matched to a gene. Here the CDR3 DNA reads TGTGCCAGCAGCGTAGGGGAGGGAGGGCCTTACAATGAGCAGTTCTTC. Protein sequence: CASSVGEGGPYNEQFF.

This clone was recorded a few times. This sequence joins TRBV5-1 and TRBJ2-7; 7 bases are shared with TRBD1. The germline gives CDR1 SGHRS, CDR2 YFSETQ. CDR3 length: 15 amino acids. J lost 3 bases, V lost 4 bases, and 10 bases had no gene match. In nucleotides, the CDR3 is TGCGCCAGCAGCCGACGACAGGGAGTGATCTACGAGCAGTACTTC. The encoded protein is CASSRRQGVIYEQYF.

V gene TRBV5-1 combines with J gene TRBJ2-5, with D perhaps matching TRBD1 (6 bases). Trimming took off 5 bases at V and 2 bases at J, with 13 bases between the two ends. Per germline, CDR1 SGHRS and CDR2 YFSETQ. This CDR3 has 14 residues. The CDR3 DNA sequence: TGCGCCAGCAGACCGAGACAGGCTCAAGAGACCCAGTACTTC. It specifies CASRPRQAQETQYF.

The chain recombines TRBV11-2 with TRBJ2-2; a possible D gene is TRBD2 (5 bases). The CDR3 has 12 residues. Looked up from germline, CDR1 is SGHAT and CDR2 is FQNNGV. V lost 9 bases to trimming and J lost 6 bases, with 11 bases between them. CDR3 nucleotide sequence: TGTGCCAGTCGAGAGGGAGCCGGGGAGCTGTTTTTT. It translates to CASREGAGELFF.

The chain recombines TRBV5-1 with TRBJ2-7, with 11 bases fitting TRBD2. Per germline, CDR1 SGHRS and CDR2 YFSETQ. V lost 1 base, J lost 7 bases, and 10 bases stayed unmatched. This CDR3 comprises 16 residues. CDR3 in DNA: TGCGCCAGCAGCTTGACGCCCGGGACTAGCGGTGGAGAGCAGTACTTC. It encodes CASSLTPGTSGGEQYF.

This clone is a singleton in its sample. This chain links TRBV30 with TRBJ1-3; perhaps TRBD1 as D (5 bases). Germline CDR1 and CDR2: GTSNPN and SVGIG (reference sequence). The CDR3 sequence is 14 residues long. Trimming stripped 5 bases from V and 8 bases from J, with 19 bases between. CDR3 sequence reads: CAWRSRVSADTIYF. CDR3 bases: TGTGCCTGGCGATCCAGGGTTTCGGCGGACACCATATATTTT.

The V gene is TRBV6-5, the J gene TRBJ1-5; 8 bases line up with TRBD1. From germline, CDR1 is MNHEY and CDR2 SVGAGI. This CDR3 is 16 amino acids long. V was clipped by 0 bases and J by 6 bases; unmatched bases: 7. Here the CDR3 DNA reads TGTGCCAGCAGTTACTCTGGGACAGGCACAAGTCAGCCCCAGCATTTT. Translation: CASSYSGTGTSQPQHF.

This clone has a single count. This sequence joins TRBV7-6 and TRBJ2-7; a weak D match, TRBD2 (6 bases). V was shortened by 1 base and J by 4 bases, with 11 bases between the two germline ends. Germline V gives CDR1 SGHVS, CDR2 FNYEAQ. This CDR3 has 14 amino acids. The CDR3 DNA reads as TGTGCCAGCAGCTTAGGACTAGACCCTTACGAGCAGTACTTC. Amino acid sequence: CASSLGLDPYEQYF. Variable domain in full (rest from reference TRBV7-6 and TRBJ2-7): GAGVSQSPRYKVTKRGQDVALRCDPISGHVSLYWYRQALGQGPEFLTYFNYEAQQDKSGLPNDRFSAERPEGSISTLTIQRTEQRDSAMYRCASSLGLDPYEQYFGPGTRLTVT.

The J gene is TRBJ1-2, the V gene TRBV27; TRBD1 matches 7 bases. V shed 2 bases and J 2 bases; nucleotides not matched to a gene: 11. CDR1 MNHEY and CDR2 SMNVEV come from the germline V gene (reference sequence). The CDR3 is made up of 17 amino acids. CDR3 region: CASSLRQGGLGNYGYTF. For the CDR3, the DNA is TGTGCCAGCAGTTTAAGGCAGGGGGGTCTCGGGAACTATGGCTACACCTTC.

The chain recombines TRBV29-1 with TRBJ2-1, with TRBD2 matching 12 bases. With V trimmed by 7 bases and J by 2 bases, 6 bases remained unmatched. The CDR3 sequence is 15 residues long. Per germline, CDR1 SQVTM and CDR2 ANQGSEA. The CDR3 loop reads CSAETSGRTYNEQFF. In DNA, the CDR3 is TGCAGCGCCGAGACTAGCGGGAGAACCTACAATGAGCAGTTCTTC.

The chain couples TRBV6-6 to TRBJ2-5, with a possible D match to TRBD1 (5 bases). From germline, CDR1 is MNHNY and CDR2 SVGAGI (reference sequence). V gave up 9 bases and J gave up 4 bases, with 18 bases separating them. CDR3 length: 14 residues. The CDR3 sequence is CASKTRRDGETQYF. DNA for the CDR3: TGTGCCAGTAAAACGCGCAGGGATGGAGAGACCCAGTACTTC.